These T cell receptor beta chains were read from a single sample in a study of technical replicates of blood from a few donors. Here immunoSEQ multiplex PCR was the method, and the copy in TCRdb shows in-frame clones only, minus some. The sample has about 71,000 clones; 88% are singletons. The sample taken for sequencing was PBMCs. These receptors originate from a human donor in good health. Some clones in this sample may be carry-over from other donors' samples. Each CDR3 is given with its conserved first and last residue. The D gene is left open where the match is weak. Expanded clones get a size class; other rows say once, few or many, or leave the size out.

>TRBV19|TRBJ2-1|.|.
TGTGCCACAGCTAGCGACTACCGCCCCTACAATGAGCAGTTCTTC
CATASDYRPYNEQFF
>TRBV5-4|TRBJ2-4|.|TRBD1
TGTGCCAGCAGTCGGACAGGGGCCAAAAACATTCAGTACTTC
CASSRTGAKNIQYF
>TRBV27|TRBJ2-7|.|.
TGTGCCAGCAGTCCGACAGGCCACGAGCAGTACTTC
CASSPTGHEQYF
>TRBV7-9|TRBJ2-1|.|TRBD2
TGTGCCAGCAGCGGGAGACTAGCGGGAGGGGACAATGAGCAGTTCTTC
CASSGRLAGGDNEQFF
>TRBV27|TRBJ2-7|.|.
TGTGCCAGCAGTTTAACAGGGGAGGTTGAGCAGTACTTC
CASSLTGEVEQYF
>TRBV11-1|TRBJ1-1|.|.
TGTGCCAGCAGCCAACGGGACATTGAAGCTTTCTTT
CASSQRDIEAFF
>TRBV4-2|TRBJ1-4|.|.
TGTGCCAGCAGCCAAGACAGGGGACGTGAAAAACTGTTTTTT
CASSQDRGREKLFF
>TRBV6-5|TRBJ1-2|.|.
TGTGCCAGCAGACTAGAGGGAGTAACTAACTATGGCTACACCTTC
CASRLEGVTNYGYTF
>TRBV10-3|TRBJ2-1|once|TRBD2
TGTGCCATCAGTGAGGAAGCGGGAGTGCCTAATGAGCAGTTCTTC
CAISEEAGVPNEQFF
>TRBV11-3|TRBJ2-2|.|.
TGTGCCAGCAGCTTAGATCAGGCCGGGGAGCTGTTTTTT
CASSLDQAGELFF
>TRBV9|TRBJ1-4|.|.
TGTGCCAGCACCGCCACAAGTACTAATGAAAAACTGTTTTTT
CASTATSTNEKLFF
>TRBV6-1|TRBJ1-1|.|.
TGTGCCAGCAGGGGGGCTATGAACACTGAAGCTTTCTTT
CASRGAMNTEAFF
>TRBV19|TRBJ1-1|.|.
TGTGCCAGTAGGGATGCCGCAAGCGGACGGGGGGGGACTGAAGCTTTCTTT
CASRDAASGRGGTEAFF
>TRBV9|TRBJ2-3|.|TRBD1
TGTGCCAGCAGTCTACGGCGACAGGGCGCAGATACGCAGTATTTT
CASSLRRQGADTQYF
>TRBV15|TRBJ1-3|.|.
TGTGCCACCAGCACAGGAGGTTCTGGAAACACCATATATTTT
CATSTGGSGNTIYF
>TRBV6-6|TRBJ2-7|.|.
TGTGCCAGCAGTTACTCGGGGCCCTCCTACGAGCAGTACTTC
CASSYSGPSYEQYF
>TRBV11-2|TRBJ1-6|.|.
TGTGCCAGCAGCCCCCCTGCCGGACAGTCCTTTTTGTATAATTCACCCCTCCACTTT
CASSPPAGQSFLYNSPLHF
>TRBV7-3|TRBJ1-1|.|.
TGTGCCAGCAGGGAGCGATCGAACACTGAAGCTTTCTTT
CASRERSNTEAFF
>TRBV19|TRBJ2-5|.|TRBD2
TGTGCCAGTAACCCACGGGGGGGCGGGATTGAGACCCAGTACTTC
CASNPRGGGIETQYF
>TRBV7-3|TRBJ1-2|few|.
TGTGCCAGCAGCTTAACTTCCGCGGATGGCTACACCTTC
CASSLTSADGYTF
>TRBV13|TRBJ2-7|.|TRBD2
TGTGCCAGCAGGAAAGCGGGAGTCCCCTCCTACGAGCAGTACTTC
CASRKAGVPSYEQYF